One and the same sample provided the 32 T cell receptor beta chains below, sequenced in a study of cytomegalovirus exposure and HLA in healthy donors. The PCR had 60 Vbeta and 13 Jbeta primers. The table came from immunoSEQ multiplex PCR; TCRdb's copy has only in-frame clones and leaves some out. This repertoire shows over 100,000 clones, less than 80% found once; its top ten account for under 2%. Material: PBMCs. Source of these receptors: a female donor in good health and CMV-seropositive.

This clone came up a few times. The chain employs TRBV6-1 and TRBJ1-1; 11 nucleotides line up with TRBD1. The CDR3 runs to 14 residues. Trimming removed 10 bases from V and 7 bases from J; junction bases left unmatched: 11. Germline lookup yields CDR1 MNHNS and CDR2 SASEGT. CDR3 DNA sequence: TGTGCCACCCACCAGGACAGGGGGCTTGATGAAGCTTTCTTT. Amino acid sequence: CATHQDRGLDEAFF.

V is TRBV2 and J is TRBJ1-2; the D is unclear. CDR1 SNHLY and CDR2 FYNNEI come from the germline V gene. V lost 8 bases and J lost 0, with 16 bases in between. The CDR3 sequence is 15 residues long. CDR3 nucleotides: TGTGCCAGCCAGTATGATGGAGGAGCTAACTATGGCTACACCTTC. Its translation: CASQYDGGANYGYTF.

The rearrangement links TRBV19 to TRBJ1-1; the match to TRBD1 covers 7 bases. Trimming at V came to 4 bases and at J to 5 bases, leaving 4 bases not matched to a gene. The CDR3 spans 13 residues. Germline CDR1 LNHDA, CDR2 SQIVND (reference sequence). The DNA of the CDR3 is TGTGCCAGTAGTACGACAGGGCCAACTGAAGCTTTCTTT. This encodes CASSTTGPTEAFF.

The chain combines TRBV18 with TRBJ2-1; D might be TRBD2 (6 bases). Trimming removed 3 bases from V and 6 bases from J, with 15 bases in between. This CDR3 is 15 amino acids long. Germline V gives CDR1 KGHSH, CDR2 LQKENI. CDR3 amino acids: CASSPGTPTLNEQFF. The CDR3 region has the DNA TGTGCCAGCTCACCCGGGACTCCAACCCTCAATGAGCAGTTCTTC.

This chain uses TRBV5-1 with TRBJ2-3; tentatively, D is TRBD2 (5 bases). Germline V gene data show CDR1 as SGHRS and CDR2 as YFSETQ. The CDR3 covers 14 residues. The V and J ends lost 4 bases and 5 bases respectively, with 14 bases between them. The CDR3 region is CASSPTLLGDTQYF. For the CDR3, the DNA is TGCGCCAGCAGCCCCACCCTACTAGGAGATACGCAGTATTTT.

V usage is TRBV4-1 and J usage is TRBJ2-1; 16 nucleotides agree with TRBD2. Germline V gene sequence: CDR1 MGHRA, CDR2 YSYEKL. V dropped 5 bases and J dropped 5; count of bases not matched to a gene: 3. This CDR3 comprises 16 residues. The CDR3 nucleotides read TGCGCCAGCAGCGGGACTAGCGGGAGGGCTAACAATGAGCAGTTCTTC. This sequence encodes CASSGTSGRANNEQFF.

V and J are TRBV18 and TRBJ1-4, with D possibly being TRBD1 (6 bases). The CDR3 has 15 amino acids. The germline V and J ends were trimmed by 2 bases and 7 bases, with 14 bases remaining between them. Germline CDR1 is KGHSH and CDR2 is LQKENI. CDR3 bases: TGTGCCAGCTCACCAAATACAGGGAGAGTTGAAAAACTGTTTTTT. This encodes CASSPNTGRVEKLFF.

The rearrangement joins TRBV10-2 to TRBJ1-2; 11 positions agree with TRBD1. The CDR3 runs to 14 residues. V was pared by 7 bases and J by 0 bases, with 1 base of the junction left unmatched. Germline assignment: CDR1 WSHSY and CDR2 SAAADI. The CDR3 DNA sequence: TGCGCCAGCACGGGACAGGGGGCTAACTATGGCTACACCTTC. Protein product: CASTGQGANYGYTF.

V and J are TRBV28 and TRBJ1-2; D unresolved. The CDR3 covers 14 residues. V was trimmed by 2 bases and J by 8 bases, leaving 15 bases between them. Germline V gene lookup returns CDR1 MDHEN and CDR2 SYDVKM. Written as DNA, the CDR3 is TGTGCCAGCAGTTTAATACCCTCCCTAGACGGCTACACCTTC. Protein product: CASSLIPSLDGYTF.

The genes are TRBV27 and TRBJ2-5, with D possibly matching TRBD2 (5 bases). Trimming took off 2 bases at V and 9 bases at J, with 10 bases between the two ends. The CDR3 runs to 12 residues. Germline V gene lookup returns CDR1 MNHEY and CDR2 SMNVEV (reference sequence). Here the CDR3 DNA reads TGTGCCAGCAGTTTAAGCGGTATCCCCCAGTACTTC. It translates to CASSLSGIPQYF.

The gene calls are TRBV10-2 and TRBJ2-7; the D gene is possibly TRBD1 (6 bases). Germline V lookup: CDR1 WSHSY, CDR2 SAAADI. The CDR3 covers 15 residues. The germline V and J ends were trimmed by 0 bases and 3 bases, with 12 bases remaining between them. CDR3 DNA sequence: TGCGCCAGCAGTGAGTCGGGGACAACCTTCTACGAGCAGTACTTC. Its translation: CASSESGTTFYEQYF.

J is TRBJ2-3 and V is TRBV5-4; D not certain. The V end was cut by 6 bases, the J end by 0 bases, with 20 bases between. Germline CDR1 SGHNT, CDR2 YYREEE (reference sequence). The CDR3 runs 17 residues. The CDR3, as DNA: TGTGCCAGCATCAACCTCGGCCCAAGCGCTAGCACAGATACGCAGTATTTT. Protein product: CASINLGPSASTDTQYF.

The rearrangement links TRBV5-4 to TRBJ2-6; the D gene is possibly TRBD1 (5 bases). The CDR3 is made up of 15 amino acids. Germline assignment: CDR1 SGHNT and CDR2 YYREEE (reference sequence). V was shortened by 4 bases and J by 4 bases, with 12 bases between the two germline ends. The CDR3 nucleotides are TGTGCCAGCAGCCGGACACGGACAGGGGCCAACGTCCTGACTTTC. Translation gives CASSRTRTGANVLTF. The full variable domain, completed using reference TRBV5-4 and TRBJ2-6, is ETGVTQSPTHLIKTRGQQVTLRCSSQSGHNTVSWYQQALGQGPQFIFQYYREEENGRGNFPPRFSGLQFPNYSSELNVNALELDDSALYLCASSRTRTGANVLTFGAGSRLTVL.

This chain joins TRBV5-6 and TRBJ2-2; the D gene is possibly TRBD2 (7 bases). V lost 0 bases, J lost 9 bases, and 24 bases lay in between. The V gene's germline CDR1 is SGHDT and CDR2 YYEEEE. There are 18 residues in the CDR3. In DNA form, the CDR3 reads TGTGCCAGCAGCTTGGACAGGCATAGGGGCGGGGGCGGCCGGGAGCTGTTTTTT. Its protein product is CASSLDRHRGGGGRELFF.

J is TRBJ2-1 and V is TRBV7-9; 8 bases match TRBD2. Germline CDR1 reads SEHNR; CDR2 reads FQNEAQ (reference sequence). The CDR3 contains 15 residues. The ends lost 3 bases at V and 8 bases at J; junction bases unmatched: 9. The CDR3 spells CASSLAGTSFHEQFF. The CDR3 nucleotides read TGTGCCAGCAGCTTGGCCGGGACTAGTTTCCATGAGCAGTTCTTC.

This chain joins TRBV27 and TRBJ2-7; 13 nucleotides align to TRBD2. Trimming took 2 bases from V and 4 from J; bases not matched to a gene: 2. Germline V gene lookup returns CDR1 MNHEY and CDR2 SMNVEV (reference sequence). This CDR3 is built from 15 residues. This chain's CDR3 is CASSLKGLAGYEQYF. CDR3 bases: TGTGCCAGCAGTTTAAAGGGACTAGCGGGGTACGAGCAGTACTTC.

V and J are TRBV28 and TRBJ1-2; TRBD1 aligns across 9 bases. Trimming removed 5 bases from V and 2 bases from J; junction bases left unmatched: 3. This CDR3 is built from 14 residues. Germline CDR1 MDHEN, CDR2 SYDVKM. CDR3 protein: CASSRQGGNYGYTF. The CDR3 bases are TGTGCCAGCAGTAGACAGGGGGGAAACTATGGCTACACCTTC.

The chain recombines TRBV2 with TRBJ2-3, with TRBD2 matching 11 bases. V lost 1 base and J lost 1; bases outside the gene matches: 4. From germline, CDR1 is SNHLY and CDR2 FYNNEI. The CDR3 covers 17 residues. The CDR3 DNA reads TGTGCCAGCAGTGAAGAAGGACTAGCGGGCGGCACAGATACGCAGTATTTT. This codes for CASSEEGLAGGTDTQYF.

This chain joins TRBV19 and TRBJ1-1; weak D call: TRBD1 (5 bases). Between the trimmed V and J ends, which lost 3 bases and 3 bases, there was a span of 14 bases. This CDR3 region has 15 residues. Germline V gene sequence: CDR1 LNHDA, CDR2 SQIVND (reference sequence). The CDR3 loop is CASSMAAGRDTEAFF. DNA of the CDR3: TGTGCCAGTAGTATGGCGGCAGGGAGGGACACTGAAGCTTTCTTT. The entire variable domain, with the rest obtained from reference TRBV19 and TRBJ1-1, is as follows: DGGITQSPKYLFRKEGQNVTLSCEQNLNHDAMYWYRQDPGQGLRLIYYSQIVNDFQKGDIAEGYSVSREKKESFPLTVTSAQKNPTAFYLCASSMAAGRDTEAFFGQGTRLTVV.

The chain is built from TRBV6-5 and TRBJ2-4; D may be TRBD1 (5 bases). Germline V gene sequence: CDR1 MNHEY, CDR2 SVGAGI. The CDR3 has 15 amino acids. Trimming left V 7 bases short and J 1 base short, with 14 bases between. CDR3 DNA: TGTGCCAGCATGGCGACGAAGGGGGCCAAAAACATTCAGTACTTC. Translation: CASMATKGAKNIQYF.

V usage is TRBV6-6 and J usage is TRBJ2-7; 10 bases map to TRBD2. The CDR3 loop spans 14 amino acids. Trimming removed 7 bases from V and 0 bases from J; junction bases left unmatched: 3. Germline values: CDR1 MNHNY, CDR2 SVGAGI (reference sequence). The CDR3 loop reads CASTRLAGSYEQYF. As DNA, the CDR3 is TGTGCCAGCACTAGACTAGCGGGCTCCTACGAGCAGTACTTC.

V gene TRBV19 combines with J gene TRBJ1-5; 9 bases are shared with TRBD1. From germline, CDR1 is LNHDA and CDR2 SQIVND (reference sequence). CDR3 length: 18 amino acids. Germline trimming cut 2 bases from V and 7 bases from J; bases unmatched to any gene: 15. The CDR3 DNA sequence: TGTGCCAGTAGTATAAATGACAGGGGGTGGAATCTAGGGCAGCCCCAGCATTTT. It codes for CASSINDRGWNLGQPQHF.

The chain has TRBV4-1 and TRBJ2-1; tentatively, D is TRBD2 (6 bases). CDR1 and CDR2 from the germline V gene are MGHRA and YSYEKL. With 5 bases removed from V and 0 bases from J, the gap between germline ends came to 17 bases. The CDR3 runs to 17 residues. The CDR3 here is CASSAIGRGTSYNEQFF. The CDR3 DNA follows: TGCGCCAGCAGCGCCATTGGGCGGGGTACCTCCTACAATGAGCAGTTCTTC.

The chain carries TRBV5-1 and TRBJ2-2, with D perhaps matching TRBD1 (6 bases). With 0 bases removed from V and 7 bases from J, the gap between germline ends came to 10 bases. Germline CDR1 is SGHRS and CDR2 is YFSETQ. The CDR3 runs to 14 residues. The CDR3: CASSLEATGGELFF. DNA for the CDR3: TGCGCCAGCAGCTTGGAGGCGACAGGCGGGGAGCTGTTTTTT.

The chain uses TRBV10-3 and TRBJ1-2; D remains ambiguous. The germline V gene encodes CDR1 ENHRY and CDR2 SYGVKD. Trimming took 3 bases from V and 1 from J, leaving 9 bases between them. The CDR3 length is 14 residues. The CDR3 reads CAISDAGFNYGYTF. CDR3 coding DNA: TGTGCCATCAGTGACGCGGGGTTTAACTATGGCTACACCTTC.

V gene TRBV30 combines with J gene TRBJ1-1; no reliable D call. Germline CDR1 and CDR2: GTSNPN and SVGIG (reference sequence). With 3 bases removed from V and 7 bases from J, the gap between germline ends came to 12 bases. The CDR3 contains 12 residues. CDR3 DNA sequence: TGTGCCTGGAGGAGCAATTTGTATGAAGCTTTCTTT. It translates to CAWRSNLYEAFF.

The chain joins TRBV5-1 to TRBJ2-7, with 8 nucleotides matching TRBD1. This CDR3 has 15 residues. CDR1 is SGHRS and CDR2 is YFSETQ in the germline V gene. V lost 4 bases, J lost 6 bases, and 12 bases stayed unmatched. The CDR3, as DNA: TGCGCCAGCAGCCTGGACAGGGTCATCTCTCGCGAGCAGTACTTC. It translates to CASSLDRVISREQYF.

The rearrangement joins TRBV14 to TRBJ2-5; 7 bases are shared with TRBD1. CDR3 length: 16 residues. Germline trimming cut 3 bases from V and 2 bases from J; bases unmatched to any gene: 9. Germline V lookup: CDR1 SGHDN, CDR2 FVKESK. CDR3 sequence reads: CASSQMTWDRQETQYF. CDR3 sequence (DNA): TGTGCCAGCAGCCAGATGACATGGGACAGACAAGAGACCCAGTACTTC.

This chain uses TRBV6-1 with TRBJ1-2, with 7 bases aligning to TRBD1. V dropped 2 bases and J dropped 2; count of bases not matched to a gene: 5. Germline CDR1 MNHNS, CDR2 SASEGT. The CDR3 totals 15 residues. This CDR3 is CASSESPGGNYGYTF. The CDR3 nucleotides are TGTGCCAGCAGTGAATCCCCAGGGGGGAACTATGGCTACACCTTC.

V is TRBV2 and J is TRBJ1-5, with 7 bases matching TRBD1. J lost 4 bases, V lost 4 bases, and 4 bases had no gene match. Looked up from germline, CDR1 is SNHLY and CDR2 is FYNNEI. The CDR3 covers 14 residues. The CDR3 protein is CASSGTGQNQPQHF. The DNA for the CDR3 is TGTGCCAGCAGTGGGACAGGACAGAATCAGCCCCAGCATTTT. The whole variable domain, remainder taken from reference TRBV2 and TRBJ1-5, is EPEVTQTPSHQVTQMGQEVILRCVPISNHLYFYWYRQILGQKVEFLVSFYNNEISEKSEIFDDQFSVERPDGSNFTLKIRSTKLEDSAMYFCASSGTGQNQPQHFGDGTRLSIL.

The chain couples TRBV10-3 to TRBJ2-1; 7 bases map to TRBD1. CDR3 length: 16 amino acids. V gave up 2 bases and J gave up 4 bases; unmatched junction bases: 8. Germline CDR1 reads ENHRY; CDR2 reads SYGVKD. CDR3 sequence: CAISEPSRGQYNEQFF. Written as DNA, the CDR3 is TGTGCCATCAGTGAGCCCAGTCGGGGACAGTACAATGAGCAGTTCTTC.

V is TRBV7-9 and J is TRBJ1-1; possibly TRBD1 for D (6 bases). This CDR3 is 14 amino acids long. In germline, CDR1 is SEHNR, CDR2 FQNEAQ (reference sequence). The V end lost 4 bases, the J end lost 1 base, and 10 bases lay between the germline ends. CDR3 sequence reads: CASSSRGRNTEAFF. The CDR3 DNA is TGTGCCAGCAGCTCCAGGGGAAGGAACACTGAAGCTTTCTTT.